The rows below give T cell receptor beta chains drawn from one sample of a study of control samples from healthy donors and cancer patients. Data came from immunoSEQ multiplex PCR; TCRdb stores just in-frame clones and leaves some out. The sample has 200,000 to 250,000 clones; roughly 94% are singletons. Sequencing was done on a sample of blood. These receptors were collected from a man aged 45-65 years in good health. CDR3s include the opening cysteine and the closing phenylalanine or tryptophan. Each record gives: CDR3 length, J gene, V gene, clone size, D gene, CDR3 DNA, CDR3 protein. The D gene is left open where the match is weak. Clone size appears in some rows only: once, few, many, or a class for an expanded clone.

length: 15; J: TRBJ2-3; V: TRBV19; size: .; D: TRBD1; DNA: TGTGCCAGTAGTATTGGGGACAGGGCTGCAGATACGCAGTATTTT; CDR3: CASSIGDRAADTQYF
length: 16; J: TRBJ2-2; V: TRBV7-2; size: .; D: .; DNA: TGTGCCAGCAGCTTAGCTCGGCAGTCGGGCACCGGGGAGCTGTTTTTT; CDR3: CASSLARQSGTGELFF
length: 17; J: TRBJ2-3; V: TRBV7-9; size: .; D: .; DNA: TGTGCCACCCAGCTTAGATTGGGTTCGGGGTTAGCAGATACGCAGTATTTT; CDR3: CATQLRLGSGLADTQYF
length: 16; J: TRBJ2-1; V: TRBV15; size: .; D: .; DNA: TGTGCCACCAGCAGGCCCATCGGGACGCCCAACAATGAGCAGTTCTTC; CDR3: CATSRPIGTPNNEQFF
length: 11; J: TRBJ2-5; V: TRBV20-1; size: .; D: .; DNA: TGCAGTGCTAGACAGCAAGAGACCCAGTACTTC; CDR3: CSARQQETQYF
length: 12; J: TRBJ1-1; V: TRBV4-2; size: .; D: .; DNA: TGTGCCAGCAGCGTCAATCCCACTGAAGCTTTCTTT; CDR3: CASSVNPTEAFF
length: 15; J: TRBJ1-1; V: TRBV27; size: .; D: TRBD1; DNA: TGTGCCAGCAGTTTAAGGGACAGGGGGAACACTGAAGCTTTCTTT; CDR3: CASSLRDRGNTEAFF
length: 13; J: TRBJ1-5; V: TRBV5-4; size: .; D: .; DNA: TGTGCCAGCAGCTTGGAAGTCGGTCAGCCCCAGCATTTT; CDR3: CASSLEVGQPQHF
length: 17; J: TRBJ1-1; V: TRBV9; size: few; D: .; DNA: TGTGCCAGCAGCGTAGCGACGGGGGGTTCCATGAACACTGAAGCTTTCTTT; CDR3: CASSVATGGSMNTEAFF
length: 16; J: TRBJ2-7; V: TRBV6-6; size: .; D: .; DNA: TGTGCCAGCAGTTACTCCGGGGGCTGGGGGTCCTACGAGCAGTACTTC; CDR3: CASSYSGGWGSYEQYF
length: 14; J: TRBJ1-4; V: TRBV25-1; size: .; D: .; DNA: TGTGCCAGCAGCAAACCCGGATCGGGTGAAAAACTGTTTTTT; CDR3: CASSKPGSGEKLFF
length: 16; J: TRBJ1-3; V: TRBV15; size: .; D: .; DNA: TGTGCCACCAGCAGAGGGGGGGGTCCCTCTGGAAACACCATATATTTT; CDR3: CATSRGGGPSGNTIYF
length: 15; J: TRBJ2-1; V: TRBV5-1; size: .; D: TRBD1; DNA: TGCGCCAGCAGCTTGGGGGACAGGGATTACAATGAGCAGTTCTTC; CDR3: CASSLGDRDYNEQFF
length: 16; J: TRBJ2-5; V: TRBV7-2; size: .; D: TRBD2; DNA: TGTGCCAGCGGCCCTCGGAAGACTAGCGGGGGAGAGACCCAGTACTTC; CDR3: CASGPRKTSGGETQYF
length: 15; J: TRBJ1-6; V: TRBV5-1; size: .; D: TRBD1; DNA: TGCGCCAGCAGCTTGGTAGCAGGGGGCAATTCACCCCTCCACTTT; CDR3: CASSLVAGGNSPLHF
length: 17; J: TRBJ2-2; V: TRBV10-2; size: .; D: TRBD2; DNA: TGCGCCAGCGGACGACTAGCGGGGGGGCGGGGGACCGGGGAGCTGTTTTTT; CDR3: CASGRLAGGRGTGELFF
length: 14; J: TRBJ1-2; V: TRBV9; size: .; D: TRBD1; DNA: TGTGCCAGCACCGCAGGGGGAGCTAACTATGGCTACACCTTC; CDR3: CASTAGGANYGYTF
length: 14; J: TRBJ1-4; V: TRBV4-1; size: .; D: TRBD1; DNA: TGCGCCAGCAGGGCCGGGACAGGGACGGAAAAACTGTTTTTT; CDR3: CASRAGTGTEKLFF
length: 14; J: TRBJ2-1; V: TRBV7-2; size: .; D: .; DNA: TGTGCCAGCAGCCCCGGGACCACCGCCAATGAGCAGTTCTTC; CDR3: CASSPGTTANEQFF
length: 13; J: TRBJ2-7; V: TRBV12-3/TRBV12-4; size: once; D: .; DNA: TGTGCCAGCAGCAGTGGGATTGCCCACGAGCAGTACTTC; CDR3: CASSSGIAHEQYF
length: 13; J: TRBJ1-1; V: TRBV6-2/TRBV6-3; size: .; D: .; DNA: TGTGCCAGCAGTTATCTAGGGAACACTGAAGCTTTCTTT; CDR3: CASSYLGNTEAFF
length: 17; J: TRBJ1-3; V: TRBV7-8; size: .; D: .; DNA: TGTGCCAGCAGCCCTAGACAGGTCTCGAGCTCTGGAAACACCATATATTTT; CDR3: CASSPRQVSSSGNTIYF
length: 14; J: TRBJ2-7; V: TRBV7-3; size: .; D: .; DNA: TGTGCCAGCAGCTTAGGTGTTCCGACCTACGAGCAGTACTTC; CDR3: CASSLGVPTYEQYF
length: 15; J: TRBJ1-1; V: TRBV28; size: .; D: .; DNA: TGTGCCGCTAAGACCCCAACCCCGATGAACACTGAAGCTTTCTTT; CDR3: CAAKTPTPMNTEAFF
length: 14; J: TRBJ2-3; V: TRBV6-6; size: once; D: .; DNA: TGTGCCAGCAGACGAGGGGACCAAGGGGATACGCAGTATTTT; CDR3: CASRRGDQGDTQYF
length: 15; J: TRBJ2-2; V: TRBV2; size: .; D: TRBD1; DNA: TGTGCCAGCCTTCCGGGACAGGGGAACACCGGGGAGCTGTTTTTT; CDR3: CASLPGQGNTGELFF
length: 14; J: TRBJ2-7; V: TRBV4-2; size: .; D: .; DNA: TGTGCCAGCAGCCAAGGAGGCAGCTCCTACGAGCAGTACTTC; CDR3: CASSQGGSSYEQYF
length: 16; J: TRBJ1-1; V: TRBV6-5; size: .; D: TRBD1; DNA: TGTGCCAGCAGTTACTCGGGGGACAGGGTGGACACTGAAGCTTTCTTT; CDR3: CASSYSGDRVDTEAFF
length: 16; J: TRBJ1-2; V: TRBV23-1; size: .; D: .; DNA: TGCGCCAGCAGTCAATGGTCTCGGGGGGTAAACTATGGCTACACCTTC; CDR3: CASSQWSRGVNYGYTF
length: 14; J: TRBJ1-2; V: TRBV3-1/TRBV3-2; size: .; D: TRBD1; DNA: TGTGCCAGCAGCCAAGATGGGCAGGGGGGAGGTTACACCTTC; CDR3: CASSQDGQGGGYTF
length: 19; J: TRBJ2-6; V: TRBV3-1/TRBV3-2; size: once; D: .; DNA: TGTGCCAGCAGGCACTTTTTCACTGGGGAGGCGGCTGGGGCCAACGTCCTGACTTTC; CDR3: CASRHFFTGEAAGANVLTF
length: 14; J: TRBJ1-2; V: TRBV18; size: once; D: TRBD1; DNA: TGTGCCAGCTCACCGAGCGGGACAGCCTATGGCTACACCTTC; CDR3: CASSPSGTAYGYTF
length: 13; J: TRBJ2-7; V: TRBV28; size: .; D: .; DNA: TGTGCCAGCAGGTCGGGCGGCGGGTACGAGCAGTACTTC; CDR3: CASRSGGGYEQYF
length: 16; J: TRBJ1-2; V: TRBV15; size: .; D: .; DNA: TGTGCAACCGGGGGGTTTGGGCTCCTAGCTAACTATGGCTACACCTTC; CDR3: CATGGFGLLANYGYTF
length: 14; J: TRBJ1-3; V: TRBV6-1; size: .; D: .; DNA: TGTGCCAGCAGTGAAGGCCCCGGGGGAAACACCATATATTTT; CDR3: CASSEGPGGNTIYF
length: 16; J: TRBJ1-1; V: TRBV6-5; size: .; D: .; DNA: TGTGCCAGCAGTTACTCGGTTGCAGACCTGAACACTGAAGCTTTCTTT; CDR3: CASSYSVADLNTEAFF
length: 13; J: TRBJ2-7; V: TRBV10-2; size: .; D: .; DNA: TGCGCCAGCAGTCCGAATACTTACTACGAGCAGTACTTC; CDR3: CASSPNTYYEQYF
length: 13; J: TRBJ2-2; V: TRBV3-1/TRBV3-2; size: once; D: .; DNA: TGTGCCAGCAGACAGAGGGGTACCGGGGAGCTGTTTTTT; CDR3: CASRQRGTGELFF
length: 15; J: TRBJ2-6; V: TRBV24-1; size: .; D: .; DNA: TGTAGATATGCCGGAGGGGGTTCTGGGGCCAACGTCCTGACTTTC; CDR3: CRYAGGGSGANVLTF
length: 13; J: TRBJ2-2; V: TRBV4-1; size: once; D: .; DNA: TGCGCCAGCAGCCATCAGAACACCGGGGAGCTGTTTTTT; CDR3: CASSHQNTGELFF
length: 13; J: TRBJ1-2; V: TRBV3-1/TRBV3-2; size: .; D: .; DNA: TGTGCCAGCAGCCTCAAAGAGCACTATGGCTACACCTTC; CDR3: CASSLKEHYGYTF
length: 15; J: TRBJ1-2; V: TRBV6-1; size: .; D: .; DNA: TGTGCCAGCAGTGAAGAGGGAACGGCTAACTATGGCTACACCTTC; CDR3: CASSEEGTANYGYTF
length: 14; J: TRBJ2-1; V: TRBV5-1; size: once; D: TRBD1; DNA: TGCGCCAGCAGCATTGGACAGGGCGGAGATGAGCAGTTCTTC; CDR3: CASSIGQGGDEQFF
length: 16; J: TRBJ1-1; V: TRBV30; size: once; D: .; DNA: TGTGCCTGGAGTGTAAGCCGGGGTGGAGGGGGCACTGAAGCTTTCTTT; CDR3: CAWSVSRGGGGTEAFF
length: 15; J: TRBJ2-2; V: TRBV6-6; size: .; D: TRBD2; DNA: TGTGCCAGCAGGATAGCGGGGGGTTGGACCGGGGAGCTGTTTTTT; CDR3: CASRIAGGWTGELFF
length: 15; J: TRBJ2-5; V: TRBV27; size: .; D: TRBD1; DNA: TGTGCCAGCAGTTTATGGGGACAGGGGGCCGAGACCCAGTACTTC; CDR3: CASSLWGQGAETQYF
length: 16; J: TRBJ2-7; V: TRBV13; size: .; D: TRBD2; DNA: TGTGCCAGCAGCCCAACCGGGACTAGCGGGGCGGACGAGCAGTACTTC; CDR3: CASSPTGTSGADEQYF
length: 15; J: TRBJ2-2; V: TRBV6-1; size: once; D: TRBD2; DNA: TGTGCCAGCAGTGAGGGGACTAGAAGCACCGGGGAGCTGTTTTTT; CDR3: CASSEGTRSTGELFF
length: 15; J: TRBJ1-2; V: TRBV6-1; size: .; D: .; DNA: TGTGCCAGCAGTGAACAGACCCGAGCTAACTATGGCTACACCTTC; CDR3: CASSEQTRANYGYTF
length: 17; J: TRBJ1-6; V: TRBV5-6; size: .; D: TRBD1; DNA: TGTGCCAGCAGCTCCTACAGGGGCGCCTCCTATAATTCACCCCTCCACTTT; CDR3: CASSSYRGASYNSPLHF
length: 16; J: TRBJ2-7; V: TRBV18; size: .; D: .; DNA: TGTGCCAGCTCACCCCAGGGGAGTGGGGGCTCCTACGAGCAGTACTTC; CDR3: CASSPQGSGGSYEQYF
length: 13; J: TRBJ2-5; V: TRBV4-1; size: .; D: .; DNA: TGCGCCAGCAGCCAACGTTTTATGGAGACCCAGTACTTC; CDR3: CASSQRFMETQYF
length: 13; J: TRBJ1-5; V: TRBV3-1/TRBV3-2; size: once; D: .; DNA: TGTGCCAGCAGCCAAGCAGAGGGCCAGCCCCAGCATTTT; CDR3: CASSQAEGQPQHF
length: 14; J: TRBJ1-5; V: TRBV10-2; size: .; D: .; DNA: TGCGCCAGCAGTTCGACAGCGAACAATCAGCCCCAGCATTTT; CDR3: CASSSTANNQPQHF
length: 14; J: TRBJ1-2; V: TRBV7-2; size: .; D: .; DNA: TGTGCCAACAAAGTACAGGGACTTCACTATGGCTACACCTTC; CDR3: CANKVQGLHYGYTF
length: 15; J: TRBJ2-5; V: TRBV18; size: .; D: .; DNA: TGTGCCAGCTCACCACAGTCCTCATTTAGGGAGACCCAGTACTTC; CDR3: CASSPQSSFRETQYF
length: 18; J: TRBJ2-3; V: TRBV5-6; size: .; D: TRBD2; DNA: TGTGCCAGCACCCCCGGACTAGCGGGGGACCCTAGCACAGATACGCAGTATTTT; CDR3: CASTPGLAGDPSTDTQYF
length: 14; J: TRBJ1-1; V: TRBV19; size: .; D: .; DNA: TGTGCCAGTAGTCCTTTCGGGGTGAACACTGAAGCTTTCTTT; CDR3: CASSPFGVNTEAFF
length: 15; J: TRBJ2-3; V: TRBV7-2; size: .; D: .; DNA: TGTGCCAGCAGCTCAGGGGTCAGGCCCACAGATACGCAGTATTTT; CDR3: CASSSGVRPTDTQYF
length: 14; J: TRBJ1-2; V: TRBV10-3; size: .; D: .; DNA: TGTGCCATCAGTGATCGGACGGAGTACTATGGCTACACCTTC; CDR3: CAISDRTEYYGYTF